The rows below give T cell receptor beta chains drawn from one sample of a study of cytomegalovirus exposure and HLA in healthy donors. Sequencing used immunoSEQ multiplex PCR; TCRdb keeps in-frame clones, though not all of them. The sample has about 160,000 clones, roughly three quarters seen once. The sequencing input was PBMCs. All receptors come from a middle-aged woman in good health and CMV-seropositive. Both conserved end residues are part of each CDR3. Each record gives: V gene, D gene, CDR3 length, clone size, J gene, CDR3 protein, CDR3 DNA. D genes are given only for firm matches. Where a row states a size, it is once, few, many or the class of an expanded clone; other rows omit it.

>TRBV7-9|.|12|.|TRBJ2-7
CASSLTSYEQYF
TGTGCCAGCAGCTTAACTAGCTACGAGCAGTACTTC
>TRBV19|.|16|few|TRBJ1-4
CASKTSELLANEKLFF
TGTGCCAGCAAAACATCGGAGTTATTGGCTAATGAAAAACTGTTTTTT
>TRBV28|TRBD1|16|.|TRBJ2-2
CASSFGQGARTGELFF
TGTGCCAGCAGTTTCGGACAGGGGGCTCGAACCGGGGAGCTGTTTTTT
>TRBV18|TRBD1|13|.|TRBJ2-7
CASSPDQTGGEYF
TGTGCCAGCTCACCAGATCAAACAGGGGGCGAGTACTTC
>TRBV2|.|14|few|TRBJ2-6
CASRSEAGANGLTF
TGTGCCAGCAGATCCGAGGCTGGGGCCAACGGCCTGACTTTC
>TRBV5-1|.|15|.|TRBJ1-6
CASSSGALPNSPLHF
TGCGCCAGCAGCTCAGGGGCGCTCCCAAATTCACCCCTCCACTTT
>TRBV7-6|TRBD1|16|few|TRBJ1-4
CASSLGLGQTNEKLFF
TGTGCCAGCAGCTTAGGGCTGGGACAGACAAATGAAAAACTGTTTTTT
>TRBV4-2|.|14|few|TRBJ2-5
CASSSVSKQGTQYF
TGTGCCAGCAGCTCCGTCTCAAAGCAGGGGACCCAGTACTTC
>TRBV5-1|.|17|.|TRBJ1-6
CASSLVDLRDMNSPLHF
TGCGCCAGCAGCTTGGTAGATCTGCGGGATATGAATTCACCCCTCCACTTT
>TRBV9|.|12|.|TRBJ2-3
CASSVDGGTQYF
TGTGCCAGCAGCGTAGATGGAGGTACGCAGTATTTT
>TRBV18|.|15|.|TRBJ2-1
CASSPMAEAYNEQFF
TGTGCCAGCTCACCAATGGCGGAGGCTTACAATGAGCAGTTCTTC
>TRBV6-6|.|14|.|TRBJ1-5
CASSRGVSNQPQHF
TGTGCCAGCAGCCGGGGGGTTAGCAATCAGCCCCAGCATTTT
>TRBV27|.|13|.|TRBJ2-7
CASSLGALEEQYF
TGTGCCAGCAGTTTAGGGGCCCTCGAGGAGCAGTACTTC
>TRBV4-2|TRBD1|15|once|TRBJ1-2
CASSQGQGSNYGYTF
TGTGCCAGCAGCCAAGGACAGGGATCTAACTATGGCTACACCTTC
>TRBV5-6|.|16|.|TRBJ1-2
CASSLNRVPSGYGYTF
TGTGCCAGCAGCTTGAACCGTGTTCCATCGGGCTATGGCTACACCTTC
>TRBV6-4|.|13|few|TRBJ1-1
CASSRREGTEAFF
TGTGCCAGCAGCCGCAGGGAGGGCACTGAAGCTTTCTTT
>TRBV28|.|14|.|TRBJ2-3
CASSPYPRQRTQYF
TGTGCCAGCAGCCCCTACCCCCGCCAGCGGACGCAGTATTTT
>TRBV7-9|.|17|.|TRBJ2-5
CASSLAQHNLAQETQYF
TGTGCCAGCAGCTTAGCACAGCATAATCTAGCACAGGAGACCCAGTACTTC
>TRBV10-3|TRBD1|13|.|TRBJ1-3
CAINGQGTNTIYF
TGTGCCATCAACGGACAGGGGACAAACACCATATATTTT
>TRBV4-3|.|14|.|TRBJ1-1
CASSQGPADTEAFF
TGCGCCAGCAGCCAAGGGCCCGCGGACACTGAAGCTTTCTTT
>TRBV18|TRBD1|15|.|TRBJ2-7
CASSLQGTSINEQYF
TGTGCCAGCAGCCTACAGGGGACCTCCATCAACGAGCAGTACTTC
>TRBV6-6|.|13|once|TRBJ1-6
CASSYLGDSPLHF
TGTGCCAGCAGTTACCTCGGTGATTCACCCCTCCACTTT
>TRBV10-2|TRBD1|15|.|TRBJ1-1
CASKMTGTGGTEAFF
TGCGCCAGCAAAATGACCGGGACAGGAGGCACTGAAGCTTTCTTT
>TRBV6-5|.|11|.|TRBJ2-7
CASSYSSEQYF
TGTGCCAGCAGTTACTCGAGCGAGCAGTACTTC
>TRBV7-7|.|15|.|TRBJ2-3
CASSLRGMPTDTQYF
TGTGCCAGCAGCTTACGGGGGATGCCAACAGATACGCAGTATTTT
>TRBV7-6|.|14|.|TRBJ2-5
CASSFSRRGETQYF
TGTGCCAGCAGCTTTTCTCGAAGGGGAGAGACCCAGTACTTC
>TRBV7-9|TRBD1|14|once|TRBJ1-1
CASSSRTGLTEAFF
TGTGCCAGCAGCTCAAGGACAGGCCTCACTGAAGCTTTCTTT
>TRBV6-1|.|14|.|TRBJ1-5
CASRGHGSNQPQHF
TGTGCCAGCAGGGGACATGGAAGCAATCAGCCCCAGCATTTT
>TRBV30|.|16|once|TRBJ1-1
CAWSPVGLVRNTEAFF
TGTGCCTGGTCCCCTGTTGGACTAGTAAGGAACACTGAAGCTTTCTTT
>TRBV5-1|TRBD1|14|.|TRBJ1-2
CASRGPGTGDGYTF
TGCGCCAGCAGGGGGCCCGGGACAGGGGATGGCTACACCTTC
>TRBV28|.|13|.|TRBJ1-4
CASRDTDNEKLFF
TGTGCCAGCCGGGACACAGATAATGAAAAACTGTTTTTT
>TRBV2|TRBD2|15|.|TRBJ2-1
CASSLKRGENNEQFF
TGTGCCAGCAGTTTGAAGCGGGGGGAAAACAATGAGCAGTTCTTC
>TRBV27|TRBD1|15|few|TRBJ1-5
CASSPWGQGVQPQHF
TGTGCCAGCTCACCCTGGGGGCAGGGGGTTCAGCCCCAGCATTTT
>TRBV30|.|13|.|TRBJ1-1
CAWTADRRTEAFF
TGTGCCTGGACGGCCGATAGGAGGACTGAAGCTTTCTTT
>TRBV14|TRBD1|16|.|TRBJ2-7
CASSQDSWTGQSGQYF
TGTGCCAGCAGCCAAGATTCCTGGACAGGCCAAAGTGGGCAGTACTTC
>TRBV2|TRBD1|13|.|TRBJ2-1
CASRWDSTNEQFF
TGTGCCAGCAGATGGGACAGTACAAATGAGCAGTTCTTC
>TRBV11-2|.|16|once|TRBJ2-2
CASSYPSLGATGELFF
TGTGCCAGCAGCTATCCCTCTCTAGGGGCCACCGGGGAGCTGTTTTTT
>TRBV4-2|TRBD1|15|few|TRBJ1-5
CASSQADRAYQPQHF
TGTGCCAGCAGCCAGGCGGACAGGGCGTATCAGCCCCAGCATTTT
>TRBV5-4|.|13|.|TRBJ2-6
CASSLAGADVLTF
TGTGCCAGCAGCTTGGCTGGGGCCGACGTCCTGACTTTC
>TRBV5-5|TRBD2|15|.|TRBJ2-7
CASRPAGTSGFEQYF
TGTGCCAGCAGGCCAGCCGGGACTAGCGGATTCGAGCAGTACTTC
>TRBV7-2|TRBD1|15|.|TRBJ1-1
CASSKRTGENTEAFF
TGTGCCAGCAGCAAAAGGACAGGGGAGAACACTGAAGCTTTCTTT
>TRBV11-3|.|13|once|TRBJ2-5
CASSLAPVETQYF
TGTGCCAGCAGCTTAGCCCCCGTTGAGACCCAGTACTTC
>TRBV4-3|.|13|once|TRBJ1-6
CASSQESYSPLHF
TGCGCCAGCAGCCAAGAGTCCTATTCACCCCTCCACTTT
>TRBV29-1|.|12|.|TRBJ2-5
CSVEAGQETQYF
TGCAGCGTTGAGGCGGGGCAAGAGACCCAGTACTTC
>TRBV11-2|TRBD2|17|.|TRBJ2-3
CASSLRLAGGPGDTQYF
TGTGCCAGCAGCTTAAGACTAGCGGGGGGGCCGGGGGATACGCAGTATTTT
>TRBV7-2|TRBD2|17|few|TRBJ2-2
CASNPRSGGAGTGELFF
TGTGCCAGCAACCCCCGCAGCGGGGGGGCCGGCACCGGGGAGCTGTTTTTT
>TRBV27|.|18|.|TRBJ1-1
CASSEIGWGQMENTEAFF
TGTGCCAGCAGTGAGATAGGGTGGGGCCAGATGGAGAACACTGAAGCTTTCTTT
>TRBV7-3|.|13|few|TRBJ2-7
CASSLISTAEQYF
TGTGCCAGCAGCTTAATCTCCACAGCCGAGCAGTACTTC
>TRBV30|.|10|once|TRBJ1-2
CAWGRLGYTF
TGTGCCTGGGGGAGGTTGGGCTACACCTTC
>TRBV4-2|.|17|.|TRBJ2-3
CASSQDVGGSHTDTQYF
TGTGCCAGCAGCCAAGATGTCGGCGGGTCACACACAGATACGCAGTATTTT
>TRBV28|.|13|few|TRBJ1-1
CASGVGGPTEAFF
TGTGCCAGCGGAGTCGGGGGGCCCACTGAAGCTTTCTTT
>TRBV7-8|TRBD2|16|.|TRBJ2-1
CASSLASGGASNEQFF
TGTGCCAGCAGCTTAGCCAGCGGGGGGGCTTCTAATGAGCAGTTCTTC
>TRBV5-1|.|15|.|TRBJ1-5
CASSLEGTSNQPQHF
TGCGCCAGCAGCTTGGAAGGGACTTCGAATCAGCCCCAGCATTTT
>TRBV6-6|.|15|.|TRBJ2-7
CASSPRLAGSHEQYF
TGTGCCAGCAGTCCCCGATTGGCAGGGTCCCACGAGCAGTACTTC